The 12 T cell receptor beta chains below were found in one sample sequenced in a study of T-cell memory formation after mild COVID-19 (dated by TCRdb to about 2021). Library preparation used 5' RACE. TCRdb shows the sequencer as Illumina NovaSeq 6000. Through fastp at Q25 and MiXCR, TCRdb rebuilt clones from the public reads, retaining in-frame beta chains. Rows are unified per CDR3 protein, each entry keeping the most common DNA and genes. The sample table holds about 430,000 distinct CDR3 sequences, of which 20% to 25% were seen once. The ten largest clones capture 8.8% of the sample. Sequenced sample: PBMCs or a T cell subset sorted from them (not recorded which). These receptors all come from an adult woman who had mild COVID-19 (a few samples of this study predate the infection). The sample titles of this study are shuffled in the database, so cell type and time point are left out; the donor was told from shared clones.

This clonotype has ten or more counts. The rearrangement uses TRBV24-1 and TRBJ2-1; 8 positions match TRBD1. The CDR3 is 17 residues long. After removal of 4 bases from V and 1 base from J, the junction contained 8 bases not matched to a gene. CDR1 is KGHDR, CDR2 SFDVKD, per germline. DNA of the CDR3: TGTGCCACCAGTGACGAGTCAGGGGGCTCATCCTACAATGAGCAGTTCTTC. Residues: CATSDESGGSSYNEQFF.

The CDR3, as DNA: TGTGCCAGCAGCGCACCCAAAAGGGACAATGAGCAGTTCTTC. This codes for CASSAPKRDNEQFF. V gene TRBV3-1 combines with J gene TRBJ2-1; D not certain. The CDR3 contains 14 residues. Germline V gene data show CDR1 as LGHDT and CDR2 as YNNKEL (reference sequence). Trimming took 5 bases from V and 5 from J, leaving 13 bases between them.

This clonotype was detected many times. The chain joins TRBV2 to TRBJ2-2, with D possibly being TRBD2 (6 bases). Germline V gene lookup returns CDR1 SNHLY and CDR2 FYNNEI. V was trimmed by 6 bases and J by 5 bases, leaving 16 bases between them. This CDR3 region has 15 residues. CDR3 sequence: CASSPAYAGTGELFF. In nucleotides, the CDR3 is TGTGCCAGCAGCCCCGCTTATGCGGGGACCGGGGAGCTGTTTTTT.

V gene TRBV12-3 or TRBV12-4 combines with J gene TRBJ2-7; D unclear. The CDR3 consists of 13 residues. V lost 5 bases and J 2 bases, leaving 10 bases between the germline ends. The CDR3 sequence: CASSLRRTYEQYF. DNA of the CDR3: TGTGCCAGCAGTCTGAGGCGGACCTACGAGCAGTACTTC.

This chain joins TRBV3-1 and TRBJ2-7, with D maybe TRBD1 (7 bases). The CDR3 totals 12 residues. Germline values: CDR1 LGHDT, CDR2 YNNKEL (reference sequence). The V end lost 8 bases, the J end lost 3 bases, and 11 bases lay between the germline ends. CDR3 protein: CASGRTGYEQYF. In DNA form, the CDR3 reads TGTGCCAGCGGGAGGACAGGCTACGAGCAGTACTTC.

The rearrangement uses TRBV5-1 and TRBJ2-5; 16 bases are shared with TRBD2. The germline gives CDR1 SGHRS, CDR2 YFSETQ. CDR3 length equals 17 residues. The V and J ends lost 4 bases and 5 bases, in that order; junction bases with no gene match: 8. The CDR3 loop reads CASSPGTSGGVSETQYF. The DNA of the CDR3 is TGCGCCAGCAGCCCCGGGACTAGCGGGGGGGTATCGGAGACCCAGTACTTC.

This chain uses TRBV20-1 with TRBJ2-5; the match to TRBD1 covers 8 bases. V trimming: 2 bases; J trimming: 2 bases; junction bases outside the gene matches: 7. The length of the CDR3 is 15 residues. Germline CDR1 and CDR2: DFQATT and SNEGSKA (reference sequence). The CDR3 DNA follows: TGCAGTGCTAGAACCTGGGACAGGCGGCAAGAGACCCAGTACTTC. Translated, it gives CSARTWDRRQETQYF.

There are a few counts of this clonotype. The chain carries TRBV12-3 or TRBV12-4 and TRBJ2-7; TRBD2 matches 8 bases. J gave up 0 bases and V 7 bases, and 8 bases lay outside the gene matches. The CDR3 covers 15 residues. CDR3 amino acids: CASMTSAFGSYEQYF. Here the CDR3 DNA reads TGTGCCAGCATGACTAGCGCATTTGGCTCCTACGAGCAGTACTTC.

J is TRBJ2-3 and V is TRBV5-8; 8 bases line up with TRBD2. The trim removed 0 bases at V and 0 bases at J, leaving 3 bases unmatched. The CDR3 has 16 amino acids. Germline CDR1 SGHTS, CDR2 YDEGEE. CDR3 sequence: CASSLGSGTSTDTQYF. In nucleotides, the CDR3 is TGTGCCAGCAGCTTGGGTAGCGGGACTAGCACAGATACGCAGTATTTT.

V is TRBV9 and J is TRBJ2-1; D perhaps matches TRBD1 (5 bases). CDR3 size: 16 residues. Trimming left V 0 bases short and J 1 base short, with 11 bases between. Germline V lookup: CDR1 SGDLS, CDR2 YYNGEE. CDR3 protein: CASSVEWAGSYNEQFF. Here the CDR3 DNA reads TGTGCCAGCAGCGTAGAATGGGCAGGGTCCTACAATGAGCAGTTCTTC.

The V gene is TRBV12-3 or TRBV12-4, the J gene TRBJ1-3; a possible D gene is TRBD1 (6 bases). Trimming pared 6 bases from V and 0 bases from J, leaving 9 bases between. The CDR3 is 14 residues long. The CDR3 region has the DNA TGTGCCAGCAGACAGACAGGCTCTGGAAACACCATATATTTT. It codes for CASRQTGSGNTIYF.

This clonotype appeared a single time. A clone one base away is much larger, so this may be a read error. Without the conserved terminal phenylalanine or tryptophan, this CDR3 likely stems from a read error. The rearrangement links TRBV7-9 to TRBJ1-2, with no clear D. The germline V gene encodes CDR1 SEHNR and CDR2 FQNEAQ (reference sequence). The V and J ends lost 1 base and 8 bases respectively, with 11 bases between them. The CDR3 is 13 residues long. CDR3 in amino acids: CASSLEGRNGYTL. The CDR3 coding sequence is TGTGCCAGCAGCTTAGAGGGAAGGAACGGCTACACCTTG.